This TCR beta chain was captured in a study of cytomegalovirus exposure and HLA in healthy donors (dated by TCRdb to 2016 to 2017). For the wider study: According to an earlier analysis of 550 to 700 of the donors, about 179 million T cells yielded 117 million unique TCR beta sequences and approximately 300 Gb of sequence data. An early release covering 550 to 700 HLA-typed donors comprised roughly 300 gigabases of sequencing data and about 90 million unique TCR sequences. Among the roughly 430 genotyped donors, roughly 80% belonged to the genetic ancestry cluster associated with self-reported Caucasian donors. The aim of the study was to test whether cataloging public T cell receptors could identify signatures of past pathogen exposure. The study profiled the T cell repertoires of 500 to 800 subjects by immunosequencing and related them to cytomegalovirus serostatus. A separate validation cohort of roughly 120 different subjects was used in addition to the approximately 700-subject first cohort. To predict cytomegalovirus infection status, the study combined high-throughput TCR immunosequencing, statistical association of individual TCRs with disease status, and machine learning. A later analysis re-analyzed previously published TCR beta repertoires from 650 to 800 donors and added high-resolution HLA genotyping to study TCR occurrence patterns. Rather than drawing on any new phenotypic data, the later analysis identified candidate immune exposures from TCR beta sequences and the way those sequences occurred across donors. In an earlier analysis of 587 of the donors, high-throughput TCR beta sequencing was used to judge whether each TCR beta V gene segment behaved as functional or pseudogenic. Donor age, sex, ethnicity and CMV serostatus were collected together with the repertoire data. Genome-wide SNP genotypes for about 65% of the 666 donors were used in a later genetic analysis, which treated that subset as a discovery cohort. Every repertoire in the discovery cohort had been generated on one and the same sequencing platform. Class I and class II HLA loci were covered by the typing at four-digit resolution. The number of typed donors differed by locus: about 620-640 for A, B, C, DRB1 and DQB1; approximately 520 for DQA1; 606 for DPA1; and about 450 for DPB1. Because of strong linkage in the cohort, four to six DR-DQ haplotypes were treated as single units for association and clustering. Among about 400 genotyped donors of the cohort, an average of around 250,000 unique TCR beta nucleotide sequences was sequenced per donor, of which 15% to 20% were non-productive. Findings and caveats that apply to the study as a whole: Most TCR sequences were seen in very few donors, while some public TCRs were found in many individuals. Because some donors lacked HLA typing at each locus, the association tests relied only on the typed subset. Presence/absence analyses assumed roughly uniform sequencing depth across donors, an assumption that may not hold. Several of the top co-occurrence clusters appeared to be linked to parvovirus B19, influenza, CMV and Epstein-Barr virus, according to a later analysis. The study listed 150 to 200 TCR beta chains as associated with cytomegalovirus. The cohort was sequenced for TCR beta chains only, and without alpha or paired-chain data the features that could be detected were limited. In a later analysis, most CMV-associated TCR beta chains were found to appear HLA-restricted, with HLA associations seemingly driven largely by CMV exposure. A further reported finding was that TCR beta sequences accurately predicted the HLA-A and HLA-B alleles for most subjects in the first cohort. In a later genetic analysis, fewer N-insertions in productive TCRs were reported among donors in an Asian-associated ancestry cluster than the approximately 670-donor mean. An earlier analysis of 587 of the donors showed that most TCR beta V segments appeared in productive rearrangements either about 90% or about 30% of the time, which broadly matched IMGT annotations. The classifier was reported to diagnose cytomegalovirus status with high specificity and sensitivity in both the original and validation cohorts. In vitro tests confirmed that a few of the cytomegalovirus-associated TCR beta chains recognize cytomegalovirus antigens. A later genetic analysis associated a missense DCLRE1C variant with V-gene and J-gene trimming of TCR beta chains, and an independent cohort replicated the association. It was suggested by the authors that the approach could potentially be generalized to other disease states and immunological phenotypes. A later analysis found that HLA-associated TCR beta chains were more clonally expanded and had lower generation probabilities than equally common non-associated chains. According to a later analysis, TCR association rates differed among HLA loci, with DRB1 alleles showing the most associated TCRs and HLA-C alleles showing the fewest. At a false discovery rate of 0.05, a later analysis linked 16,000 or so TCR beta sequences to specific HLA alleles. A group of highly shared sequence variants was considered likely to be a technical artifact of the sequencing pipeline. Because counts were too low, 15 to 20 rarely observed V segments, including chromosome 9 orphons, were left out of the earlier analysis of 587 of the donors. Immune exposure information for the cohort was limited to CMV serostatus. Assigning TCR associations to individual alleles was difficult when HLA alleles, especially DR and DQ, strongly co-occurred. Correlated functional status among segregating V segments might reflect linkage disequilibrium, but an unknown experimental factor could not be ruled out.

Worth noting for this clone: Its recognized antigen is unknown. A read error may produce the germline difference seen at one junction end.

In total, 630 or so healthy bone marrow donors made up the cohort. Cohort members were all nominally healthy when sampled, although unrecorded immune exposures were likely present. The donor tested CMV seropositive and was one of the 289 seropositive cohort members. A peripheral blood sample was collected from each donor, and TCR beta sequencing was performed on peripheral blood mononuclear cells. The Qiagen DNeasy Blood Extraction Kit was used to extract genomic DNA from the blood cell samples. Library creation used the immunoSEQ multiplex PCR assay. The multiplex PCR relied on a mix of 60 forward primers for TCR Vbeta segments and 13 reverse primers for TCR Jbeta segments. The CDR3 region of rearranged TCR beta genes was amplified from genomic DNA by a multiplex PCR assay. On the Illumina HiSeq System, the amplified TCR beta libraries were sequenced as 87-base-pair reads. Concerning the study's data processing: Across the 670 or so repertoires, a later analysis counted some 81 million unique TCR beta chains, 9.5 million to 12 million of which were shared by at least two donors. A nearest-neighbor algorithm error-corrected the raw reads and collapsed the reads into unique sequences, merging closely related sequences to remove PCR and sequencing errors. CDR3 sequences were aligned to IMGT reference sequences to assign V, D and J gene segments. For a sequence to be retained, a match of at least six nucleotides was required to both a V gene segment and a J gene segment. Rearrangements were called productive when the CDR3 lacked stop codons and stayed in frame with V and J; all others were non-productive. CDR3 was defined by IMGT convention, running from the second conserved V-encoded cysteine to the conserved J-encoded phenylalanine. The earlier analysis of 500 to 650 of the donors excluded any sequence lacking an unambiguous match to a single V gene segment. In an earlier analysis of about 590 of the donors, a V segment was called functional when productive rearrangements were above 56.7%, and segregating when the standard deviation between donors exceeded 5%. To diagnose cytomegalovirus status from the catalog of TCR beta chain sequences, a statistical classification framework was built. In a later analysis, TCR nucleotide sequences were compared against IMGT/GENE-DB human TR gene sequences so that V and J genes could be assigned. Using the TCRdist pipeline, a later analysis assigned CDR3 sequences along with most-parsimonious VDJ recombination scenarios. In a later analysis, every TCR beta chain was defined by the combination of its CDR3 amino acid sequence and its V-gene family, and reads without a unique V-gene family were dropped. In a later analysis, fewer than 650 highly shared, low-generation-probability nucleotide sequences were removed to address suspected cross-contamination and a sequencing artifact. In a later analysis, a clonal expansion index for each public chain was calculated from normalized within-repertoire ranks of inferred template counts. In a later analysis, generation probabilities were computed with a VDJ recombination model fitted to out-of-frame rearrangements, and the resulting probabilities were checked against IGoR. A later analysis scored TCR-TCR, TCR-HLA and TCR-CMV co-occurrence with hypergeometric tests, applying a repertoire-size bias correction to TCR pairs. To estimate false discovery rates, a later analysis permuted the HLA or CMV assignments 20 times. In a later analysis, co-occurring TCRs were grouped using DBSCAN, and TCRdist sequence similarity was added for clustering within HLA-allele-positive subsets. Co-occurrence clustering excluded repertoires with fewer than 30,000 or more than 120,000 public chains, plus five with anomalous nucleotide sharing. TCRdb took over this immuneACCESS table, retaining in-frame rearrangements with V and J assigned. Such tables are incomplete; in checked studies, under half of the missing clones stem from an unresolved V gene, and the remainder is unexplained. D and trimming come from the DNA, and the V and J calls and clone size come from that table. The table for this sample lists some 150,000 clones; around three quarters of them were counted only once. The ten largest clones capture roughly 3.1% of the sample.

Sequencing was done on a sample of PBMCs. The sequence derives from a man aged 35 to 55 in good health and CMV-seropositive.

The DNA sequence follows: TGTGCCAGCAGCTTAACAGGGAGGACTGAAGCTCTCTTT. Its amino acids are CASSLTGRTEALF. The chain couples TRBV7-3 to TRBJ1-1; a confident D gene designation cannot be given. Sequences SGHTA (CDR1) and FQGTGA (CDR2) are obtained from the germline V gene. The CDR3 holds 13 amino acids from the cysteine to the phenylalanine. The kept DNA is CDR3 alone, 39 bases in frame from the first base.